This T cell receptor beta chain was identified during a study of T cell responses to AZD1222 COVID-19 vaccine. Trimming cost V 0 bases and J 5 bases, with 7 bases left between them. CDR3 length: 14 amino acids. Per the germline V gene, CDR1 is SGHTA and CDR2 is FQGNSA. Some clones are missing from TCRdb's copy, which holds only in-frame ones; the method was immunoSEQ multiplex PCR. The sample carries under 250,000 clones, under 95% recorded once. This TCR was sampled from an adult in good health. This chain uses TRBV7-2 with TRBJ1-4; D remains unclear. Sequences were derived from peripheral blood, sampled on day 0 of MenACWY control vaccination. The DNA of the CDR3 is TGTGCCAGCAGCTTAGCGGGGAAAAATGAAAAACTGTTTTTT. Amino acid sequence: CASSLAGKNEKLFF.